The 19 T cell receptor beta chains presented below share a single source sample, sequenced in a study of persistence of HIV-infected CD4 T cells (TCRdb year 2020). The treatment or condition label on this specimen signifies: suppressive antiretroviral therapy. A pool of overlapping 15-mer peptides from HIV-1 Gag, at around 1 ug per peptide per mL, was used to stimulate the cells. Nonresponding CD40L-negative CD69-negative CD45RO-high memory CD4+ T cells were sorted as memory populations depleted of antigen-responding cells. TCRbeta repertoires were sequenced from genomic DNA with the immunoSEQ hsTCRB assay version 4 in survey mode. Not all clones reach the TCRdb copy of this immuneACCESS table, which keeps in-frame sequences only. Checked studies attribute under half of the gap to unresolved V genes and leave the rest unexplained. The sample has about 64,000 clones on record, 70% to 75% of them singletons. In total, the top ten clones hold under 2% of the sample.

These TCRs' antigens remain unknown. Source: CD4+ T cells sorted from PBMCs after 18-hour stimulation, taken from a patient who received antiretroviral therapy. The cell subset or site label corresponds to: CD40L-CD69- CD45RO-high memory CD4 T cells not responding to Gag peptides. The receptors were gathered from an adult man with HIV who was CMV-seropositive.

The chain combines TRBV24-1 with TRBJ2-3, with a tentative D call TRBD2 (7 bases). The CDR3 is 16 amino acids. V was pared by 4 bases and J by 3 bases, with 16 bases between. Looked up from germline, CDR1 is KGHDR and CDR2 is SFDVKD. This CDR3 reads CATSDLPRGGTDTQYF. The CDR3 nucleotides are TGTGCCACCAGTGACCTCCCGAGGGGGGGGACAGATACGCAGTATTTT.

The V gene is TRBV19, the J gene TRBJ1-5; TRBD1 is a possible D gene (5 bases). The CDR3 has 15 amino acids. Between the trimmed V and J ends, which lost 5 bases and 0 bases, there was a span of 11 bases. The germline V gene encodes CDR1 LNHDA and CDR2 SQIVND (reference sequence). In nucleotides, the CDR3 is TGTGCCAGTAGTCCCAGACAGTATAGCAATCAGCCCCAGCATTTT. Its translation is CASSPRQYSNQPQHF.

The V and J genes are TRBV18 and TRBJ1-6; TRBD1 is a possible D gene (6 bases). In germline, CDR1 is KGHSH, CDR2 LQKENI. Trimming took 2 bases from V and 7 from J, leaving 12 bases between them. The length of the CDR3 is 15 residues. Here the CDR3 reads CASSPNPGGNSPLHF. The DNA for the CDR3 is TGTGCCAGCTCACCAAATCCGGGGGGCAATTCACCCCTCCACTTT. Looking up the rest from reference TRBV18 and TRBJ1-6 gives the full variable domain: NAGVMQNPRHLVRRRGQEARLRCSPMKGHSHVYWYRQLPEEGLKFMVYLQKENIIDESGMPKERFSAEFPKEGPSILRIQQVVRGDSAAYFCASSPNPGGNSPLHFGNGTRLTVT.

This chain's CDR3 is CASSLPGTELLYTF. The CDR3 DNA sequence: TGTGCCAGCAGCTTACCCGGGACGGAGCTGCTCTACACCTTC. V and J are TRBV5-4 and TRBJ1-2, with D possibly matching TRBD1 (5 bases). The V end was cut by 2 bases, the J end by 10 bases, with 18 bases between. The V gene's germline CDR1 is SGHNT and CDR2 YYREEE (reference sequence). There are 14 residues in the CDR3.

This clone has just a few counts. The V gene is TRBV6-5, the J gene TRBJ1-2; D ambiguous. CDR3 size: 15 residues. The V end was cut by 9 bases, the J end by 0 bases, with 17 bases between. Germline V gives CDR1 MNHEY, CDR2 SVGAGI. CDR3 sequence (DNA): TGTGCCAGTATAAATTCCAGATACGCTAACTATGGCTACACCTTC. This encodes CASINSRYANYGYTF.

V gene TRBV11-2 combines with J gene TRBJ2-1; 9 bases line up with TRBD1. The CDR3 contains 12 residues. V shed 10 bases and J 7 bases; nucleotides not matched to a gene: 5. The germline gives CDR1 SGHAT, CDR2 FQNNGV. The CDR3 spells CATLGQGNEQFF. DNA of the CDR3: TGTGCCACCCTAGGACAGGGGAATGAGCAGTTCTTC.

This chain links TRBV3-1 (or the pseudogene TRBV3-2) with TRBJ1-1, with 10 bases lining up with TRBD1. V shed 5 bases, J shed 6 bases, and the junction held 9 bases outside the gene matches. The CDR3 sequence is 15 residues long. The germline gives CDR1 LGHDT, CDR2 YNNKEL (reference sequence). CDR3 sequence: CASSISDRGHAEAFF. DNA of the CDR3: TGTGCCAGCAGCATTTCCGACAGGGGGCATGCTGAAGCTTTCTTT.

This sequence joins TRBV7-9 and TRBJ1-6; D unresolved. This CDR3 is 15 amino acids long. Per germline, CDR1 SEHNR and CDR2 FQNEAQ (reference sequence). V lost 1 base and J 6 bases, leaving 10 bases between the germline ends. This CDR3 reads CASSLGAVSNSPLHF. The CDR3 DNA reads TGTGCCAGCAGCTTAGGGGCAGTGAGTAATTCACCCCTCCACTTT.

This clone has just a few counts. The chain recombines TRBV23-1 with TRBJ2-3; the match to TRBD2 covers 7 bases. TRBV23-1 is given ORF status, its function remaining uncertain. V gave up 2 bases and J gave up 2 bases; unmatched junction bases: 10. The CDR3 extends over 17 amino acids. CDR3 in DNA: TGCGCCAGCAGTCAACCGGGGGGAGGGAGAAACACAGATACGCAGTATTTT. Translation: CASSQPGGGRNTDTQYF.

The chain uses TRBV2 and TRBJ2-2; a possible D gene is TRBD2 (5 bases). Per the germline V gene, CDR1 is SNHLY and CDR2 is FYNNEI. The ends were cut back, 6 bases at V and 3 bases at J, with 14 bases in the middle. The length of the CDR3 is 15 residues. The CDR3 sequence is CASSWTTGDTGELFF. The CDR3 DNA reads as TGTGCCAGCAGCTGGACGACCGGGGACACCGGGGAGCTGTTTTTT. Variable domain in full (rest from reference TRBV2 and TRBJ2-2): EPEVTQTPSHQVTQMGQEVILRCVPISNHLYFYWYRQILGQKVEFLVSFYNNEISEKSEIFDDQFSVERPDGSNFTLKIRSTKLEDSAMYFCASSWTTGDTGELFFGEGSRLTVL.

This clone was counted a few times. The chain links TRBV6-1 to TRBJ1-5; TRBD1 matches 9 bases. CDR3 length equals 15 residues. Germline V gives CDR1 MNHNS, CDR2 SASEGT. J was trimmed by 11 bases and V by 3 bases; bases with no gene match: 11. CDR3 sequence reads: CASSETGTGYWSQHF. In nucleotides, the CDR3 is TGTGCCAGCAGTGAGACAGGGACAGGGTATTGGTCCCAGCATTTT.

This sequence joins TRBV10-3 and TRBJ1-2; possible D gene TRBD1, 6 bases. The CDR3 extends over 16 amino acids. Trimming took 3 bases from V and 7 from J, leaving 21 bases between them. CDR1 ENHRY and CDR2 SYGVKD come from the germline V gene. The CDR3 is CAISEGQGPAPGGYTF. CDR3 DNA sequence: TGTGCCATCAGTGAAGGGCAGGGGCCTGCGCCCGGTGGCTACACCTTC.

This chain links TRBV12-3 or TRBV12-4 with TRBJ1-4, with D unresolved. Trimming took off 3 bases at V and 8 bases at J, with 7 bases between the two ends. This CDR3 region has 12 residues. The CDR3 loop reads CASSFRGEKLFF. CDR3 bases: TGTGCCAGCAGTTTTCGAGGGGAAAAACTGTTTTTT.

The chain employs TRBV7-9 and TRBJ1-4; weak D call: TRBD1 (5 bases). Germline assignment: CDR1 SEHNR and CDR2 FQNEAQ (reference sequence). Deletions cut 5 bases from V and 8 bases from J, with 18 bases between. The CDR3 runs 15 residues. CDR3 in amino acids: CASSPGGDRGEKLFF. CDR3 nucleotide sequence: TGTGCCAGCAGCCCCGGGGGGGACCGGGGAGAAAAACTGTTTTTT. The full variable domain, its missing parts supplied by reference TRBV7-9 and TRBJ1-4, is DTGVSQNPRHKITKRGQNVTFRCDPISEHNRLYWYRQTLGQGPEFLTYFQNEAQLEKSRLLSDRFSAERPKGSFSTLEIQRTEQGDSAMYLCASSPGGDRGEKLFFGSGTQLSVL.

The V gene is TRBV11-2, the J gene TRBJ2-6, with 8 bases fitting TRBD1. Unmatched junction bases numbered 9, after V lost 6 bases and J lost 2 bases. The CDR3 totals 17 residues. Germline CDR1 is SGHAT and CDR2 is FQNNGV. The CDR3 nucleotides are TGTGCCAGCAGGCCCGACAGGGGCTTGACTGGGGCCAACGTCCTGACTTTC. Protein sequence: CASRPDRGLTGANVLTF.

In DNA, the CDR3 is TGTGCCAGCAGCTTGCTAGCGGACTACAATGAGCAGTTCTTC. It encodes CASSLLADYNEQFF. V usage is TRBV7-3 and J usage is TRBJ2-1; the match to TRBD2 covers 7 bases. CDR1 is SGHTA, CDR2 FQGTGA, per germline. V lost 3 bases to trimming and J lost 3 bases; unmatched junction nucleotides: 2. The CDR3 has 14 residues. The whole variable domain, remainder taken from reference TRBV7-3 and TRBJ2-1, is GAGVSQTPSNKVTEKGKYVELRCDPISGHTALYWYRQSLGQGPEFLIYFQGTGAADDSGLPNDRFFAVRPEGSVSTLKIQRTERGDSAVYLCASSLLADYNEQFFGPGTRLTVL.

This rearrangement joins TRBV28 to TRBJ1-4, with 9 positions matching TRBD1. Germline V gene data show CDR1 as MDHEN and CDR2 as SYDVKM. The CDR3 runs 14 residues. V lost 9 bases to trimming and J lost 7 bases; unmatched junction nucleotides: 9. The CDR3 DNA reads TGTGCCAGTACAGGGGGCGAGGTGGTTGAAAAACTGTTTTTT. Protein: CASTGGEVVEKLFF.

The sample holds a few counts of this clone. The identical CDR3 is also encoded by other nucleotide sequences in the sample. V and J are TRBV7-9 and TRBJ1-1; maybe TRBD1 (5 bases). V was trimmed by 2 bases and J by 4 bases, leaving 8 bases between them. Germline V gene data show CDR1 as SEHNR and CDR2 as FQNEAQ (reference sequence). The CDR3 is made up of 13 amino acids. CDR3 DNA: TGTGCCAGCAGCTTAACGGGGGGCACTGAAGCTTTCTTT. As protein: CASSLTGGTEAFF.

The rearrangement links TRBV28 to TRBJ1-1; D remains ambiguous. Germline V gene lookup returns CDR1 MDHEN and CDR2 SYDVKM. The CDR3 loop spans 13 amino acids. Trimming shortened V by 7 bases and J by 3 bases, and 12 bases separated the two germline ends. Here the CDR3 DNA reads TGTGCCAGCAAGCGGGGTGGGGACACTGAAGCTTTCTTT. It is translated as CASKRGGDTEAFF. Full variable domain (missing parts from reference TRBV28 and TRBJ1-1): DVKVTQSSRYLVKRTGEKVFLECVQDMDHENMFWYRQDPGLGLRLIYFSYDVKMKEKGDIPEGYSVSREKKERFSLILESASTNQTSMYLCASKRGGDTEAFFGQGTRLTVV.